Below are 16 T cell receptor beta chains sequenced from a single sample in a study of blood T cell repertoires in COVID-19. Generated by immunoSEQ multiplex PCR, the TCRdb table keeps only in-frame clones and is missing some. The data show about 80,000 clones, about 88% seen once. The sequenced sample was peripheral blood. Every receptor here comes from a man between 65 and 79 years old with active or convalescent COVID-19.

This chain joins TRBV6-5 and TRBJ1-5, with D perhaps matching TRBD1 (5 bases). The germline V gene has CDR1 MNHEY and CDR2 SVGAGI. This CDR3 has 14 amino acids. The ends were cut back, 8 bases at V and 0 bases at J, with 11 bases in the middle. The CDR3 reads CASGAPYSNQPQHF. The CDR3 DNA reads as TGTGCCAGCGGGGCCCCTTATAGCAATCAGCCCCAGCATTTT.

The rearrangement uses TRBV5-6 and TRBJ1-4; a possible D gene is TRBD1 (6 bases). V lost 0 bases to trimming and J lost 5 bases, with 11 bases between them. The CDR3 covers 15 residues. In germline, CDR1 is SGHDT, CDR2 YYEEEE. In DNA form, the CDR3 reads TGTGCCAGCAGCTTGGCCCCAGGGGAAAATGAAAAACTGTTTTTT. The encoded protein is CASSLAPGENEKLFF.

The chain links TRBV29-1 to TRBJ1-2; tentative D call: TRBD1 (6 bases). Germline V lookup: CDR1 SQVTM, CDR2 ANQGSEA. The CDR3 spans 11 residues. V lost 2 bases and J lost 8, with 9 bases in between. DNA of the CDR3: TGCAGCGTTGAAAAGGGGGTCGGCTACACCTTC. This gives the protein CSVEKGVGYTF. The whole variable domain, remainder taken from reference TRBV29-1 and TRBJ1-2, is SAVISQKPSRDICQRGTSLTIQCQVDSQVTMMFWYRQQPGQSLTLIATANQGSEATYESGFVIDKFPISRPNLTFSTLTVSNMSPEDSSIYLCSVEKGVGYTFGSGTRLTVV.

V is TRBV15 and J is TRBJ1-4; the D is unclear. The ends were cut back, 5 bases at V and 5 bases at J, with 12 bases in the middle. CDR1 LNHNV and CDR2 YYDKDF come from the germline V gene (reference sequence). This CDR3 spans 14 amino acids. The CDR3 reads CATSVGAMNEKLFF. The CDR3 DNA is TGTGCCACCAGCGTTGGAGCGATGAATGAAAAACTGTTTTTT.

The J gene is TRBJ1-6, the V gene TRBV5-6; the match to TRBD1 covers 7 bases. V shed 1 base, J shed 4 bases, and the junction held 8 bases outside the gene matches. This CDR3 region has 17 residues. Per germline, CDR1 SGHDT and CDR2 YYEEEE. DNA of the CDR3: TGTGCCAGCAGCTTGTCGTACAGGGGACAGTATAATTCACCCCTCCACTTT. The encoded protein is CASSLSYRGQYNSPLHF.

In this sample, this clone turned up once. The V and J genes are TRBV19 and TRBJ2-1, with 8 bases fitting TRBD2. The CDR3 has 14 amino acids. J gave up 4 bases and V 3 bases, and 2 bases lay outside the gene matches. CDR1 is LNHDA and CDR2 is SQIVND in the germline V gene (reference sequence). CDR3 region: CASSISGDYNEQFF. The CDR3 DNA reads as TGTGCCAGTAGTATTAGCGGGGATTACAATGAGCAGTTCTTC.

This clone came up once. The V call is TRBV4-1, the J call TRBJ1-5; no clear D gene. From germline, CDR1 is MGHRA and CDR2 YSYEKL. The CDR3 has 15 residues. Trimming cost V 4 bases and J 1 base, with 11 bases left between them. CDR3 DNA: TGCGCCAGCAGCCTCCTATCGGGAAGCAATCAGCCCCAGCATTTT. Its protein is CASSLLSGSNQPQHF.

A single count supports this clone. This chain connects TRBV11-3 to TRBJ2-7; D is possibly TRBD2 (6 bases). The CDR3 spans 14 residues. Deletions cut 4 bases from V and 6 bases from J, with 16 bases between. Per the germline V gene, CDR1 is SGHNT and CDR2 is YENEEA. The CDR3 region has the DNA TGTGCCAGCAGCTCCGGGCGGGGTTCCGGCGAGCAGTACTTC. Translation: CASSSGRGSGEQYF.

The count of this clone is one. This chain links TRBV2 with TRBJ1-2; D ambiguous. The CDR3 loop spans 16 amino acids. In germline, CDR1 is SNHLY, CDR2 FYNNEI. V lost 3 bases to trimming and J lost 8 bases, with 22 bases between them. The CDR3 DNA reads TGTGCCAGCAGTGATTTGAGGCCCGGCTCGTTGCTGGGCTACACCTTC. Its translation is CASSDLRPGSLLGYTF.

The J gene is TRBJ1-2, the V gene TRBV6-1; tentative D call: TRBD1 (6 bases). V gave up 1 base and J gave up 4 bases, with 19 bases separating them. Germline CDR1 reads MNHNS; CDR2 reads SASEGT. This CDR3 has 17 residues. Here the CDR3 reads CASSEGRGGSRSYGYTF. The CDR3 DNA follows: TGTGCCAGCAGTGAAGGAAGGGGGGGGAGCCGGAGCTATGGCTACACCTTC.

The chain joins TRBV27 to TRBJ1-5; 8 bases are shared with TRBD1. After removal of 6 bases from V and 7 bases from J, the junction contained 5 bases not matched to a gene. This CDR3 has 13 residues. Germline V lookup: CDR1 MNHEY, CDR2 SMNVEV (reference sequence). Here the CDR3 reads CASRITGGQPQHF. DNA for the CDR3: TGTGCCAGCAGGATCACAGGGGGACAGCCCCAGCATTTT.

The rearrangement uses TRBV7-2 and TRBJ1-1, with D perhaps matching TRBD1 (6 bases). The CDR3 is 15 residues long. Between the trimmed V and J ends, which lost 3 bases and 0 bases, there was a span of 11 bases. The V gene's germline CDR1 is SGHTA and CDR2 FQGNSA. DNA of the CDR3: TGTGCCAGCAGCTTTGGATGGACAGTGAACACTGAAGCTTTCTTT. Protein sequence: CASSFGWTVNTEAFF.

This chain joins TRBV27 and TRBJ1-5; 7 bases map to TRBD1. CDR3 length: 14 residues. V lost 6 bases and J lost 7; bases outside the gene matches: 9. Germline V gives CDR1 MNHEY, CDR2 SMNVEV (reference sequence). CDR3 DNA sequence: TGTGCCAGCAGCCCGACAGGGAGTTACCAGCCCCAGCATTTT. Amino acid sequence: CASSPTGSYQPQHF.

The chain couples TRBV6-6 to TRBJ1-4; the D gene is possibly TRBD1 (6 bases). This CDR3 has 17 residues. V lost 5 bases to trimming and J lost 2 bases, with 18 bases between them. Germline V lookup: CDR1 MNHNY, CDR2 SVGAGI (reference sequence). The CDR3 sequence is CASSRKGGGRTNEKLFF. The CDR3 coding sequence is TGTGCCAGCAGTCGCAAGGGAGGGGGGAGGACTAATGAAAAACTGTTTTTT.

The gene calls are TRBV7-9 and TRBJ2-4; 8 bases map to TRBD2. Losses at the gene ends were 1 base for V and 7 bases for J; bases not matched to a gene: 3. Germline values: CDR1 SEHNR, CDR2 FQNEAQ (reference sequence). The CDR3 is made up of 14 amino acids. CDR3 DNA: TGTGCCAGCAGCTTAGGCGGGGGGCTGAACATTCAGTACTTC. This encodes CASSLGGGLNIQYF.

This clone was recorded once. The V and J genes are TRBV6-2 or TRBV6-3 and TRBJ2-7; no clear D gene. Per germline, CDR1 MNHEY and CDR2 SVGEGT. The CDR3 spans 11 residues. V lost 5 bases, J lost 7 bases, and 9 bases lay in between. CDR3: CASSPNWEQYF. The CDR3 DNA reads as TGTGCCAGCAGTCCCAACTGGGAGCAGTACTTC.